The rows below give T cell receptor beta chains drawn from one sample of a study of blood T cell repertoires in COVID-19. The repertoire was sequenced with immunoSEQ multiplex PCR; TCRdb's copy has only in-frame clones and lacks some. The data contain fewer than 200,000 clones, over 80% of them singletons. Source material: PBMCs or T cells enriched from blood (not recorded which). The receptors originated from a woman in her twenties or thirties who had been exposed to COVID-19. The conserved cysteine and the conserved F or W are not part of the CDR3 here.

v_gene,j_gene,CDR3aa
TRBV7-9,TRBJ2-7,ASSYSQSYEQY
TRBV18,TRBJ1-1,ASSLSTVINTEAF
TRBV7-9,TRBJ2-3,ASSLATSRSADTQY
TRBV4-1,TRBJ1-1,ASSQDLVGAF
TRBV25-1,TRBJ1-1,ASSEGVLGGTEAF
TRBV4-1,TRBJ1-4,ASSHPDIQKEKLF
TRBV10-3,TRBJ2-7,AISDFVAGGDEQY
TRBV3-1/TRBV3-2,TRBJ1-2,ASSQYGTGDGYT
TRBV6-4,TRBJ1-2,ASSDRGGGRGYT
TRBV3-1/TRBV3-2,TRBJ2-3,ASRAGGTDTQY
TRBV6-5,TRBJ1-2,ASSYGGTVLDRGYT
TRBV2,TRBJ1-1,ASSPLGKEVTEAF
TRBV14,TRBJ1-2,ASSPGTASYGYT
TRBV5-3,TRBJ1-5,ARSLGQVCVGGSLSNQPQH
TRBV19,TRBJ1-2,ASTIFADSSNYGYT
TRBV7-6,TRBJ2-1,ASSSTGEVEQF
TRBV19,TRBJ1-4,ASRRQDKHNEKLF
TRBV4-3,TRBJ1-1,ASSQDLLNTEAF
TRBV4-3,TRBJ1-6,ASSQGQPDNSPLH
TRBV6-5,TRBJ1-2,ASRGADFFGYT
TRBV6-5,TRBJ2-1,ASMDFAREQF
TRBV27,TRBJ1-5,ASSLSVGGNNQPQH
TRBV10-3,TRBJ2-7,AIQGEAPGREQY
TRBV7-9,TRBJ1-2,ASSLGQDYGYT
TRBV2,TRBJ1-1,ASSGGGRGTEAF
TRBV5-1,TRBJ2-6,ASSLGDSGANVLT
TRBV9,TRBJ1-1,ASSPSGADTEAF
TRBV5-6,TRBJ1-4,ASSLVVTATNEKLF
TRBV12-3/TRBV12-4,TRBJ1-2,ASRSTVMGYT
TRBV6-5,TRBJ1-2,ASQESGEWGYGYT
TRBV7-2,TRBJ1-1,ASSLGGGKNTEAF
TRBV3-1/TRBV3-2,TRBJ1-3,ASSQEREGAGNTIY